The clone carrying this T cell receptor beta chain was picked up a small number of times. Using constant-segment primers, 5'RACE produced TCR alpha and TCR beta cDNA libraries carrying sample barcodes and UMIs. Using its own MiXCR run on the 5' RACE reads, TCRdb lists one record per CDR3 protein. The table records about 430,000 distinct CDR3 sequences, approximately 19% of them present only once. The record originates from a study of T-cell memory formation after mild COVID-19. The germline V gene has CDR1 MNHEY and CDR2 SVGAGI. Trimming took off 10 bases at V and 5 bases at J, with 15 bases between the two ends. The CDR3 has 13 amino acids.

Input material: PBMCs or a T cell subset sorted from them (not recorded which). This clonotype was obtained from a man aged 18 to 35 who had mild COVID-19 (a few samples of this study predate the infection). Cell type and time point are not known. The rearrangement uses TRBV6-5 and TRBJ2-1; D might be TRBD2 (6 bases). The CDR3 loop is CATWGVLDNEQFF. The CDR3, as DNA: TGTGCCACCTGGGGGGTCCTCGACAATGAGCAGTTCTTC.